One and the same sample provided the 8 T cell receptor beta chains below, sequenced in a study of Ad26.COV2.S vaccination and SARS-CoV-2 variants. Regarding treatment: about 20 received Ad26.COV2.S at low or high dose, single or two shots; 5 received placebo; per-sample allocation not given. The samples date from day 63 after the first vaccine or placebo injection. Produced via immunoSEQ multiplex PCR; TCRdb's table is partial and in-frame only. The sample has about 350,000 clones; roughly 89% are singletons. The sample was peripheral blood, taken in a trial of Ad26.COV2.S vaccine versus placebo. The receptors here all came from a person between 18 and 65 years old who received the Ad26.COV2.S COVID-19 vaccine or a placebo.

J is TRBJ2-4 and V is TRBV7-2; the D gene is possibly TRBD1 (7 bases). CDR1 SGHTA and CDR2 FQGNSA come from the germline V gene. Trimming stripped 4 bases from V and 10 bases from J, with 17 bases between. CDR3 length equals 14 residues. CDR3 in amino acids: CASSYAIQGGIQYF. The CDR3 DNA reads TGTGCCAGCAGCTACGCCATCCAGGGGGGAATTCAGTACTTC. Based on the CDR3 plus reference TRBV7-2 and TRBJ2-4, the full variable domain is GAGVSQSPSNKVTEKGKDVELRCDPISGHTALYWYRQSLGQGLEFLIYFQGNSAPDKSGLPSDRFSAERTGGSVSTLTIQRTQQEDSAVYLCASSYAIQGGIQYFGAGTRLSVL.

The CDR3 loop reads CAISESRTGDSYEQYF. CDR3 nucleotides: TGTGCCATCAGTGAAAGCCGGACAGGGGATTCCTACGAGCAGTACTTC. The J gene is TRBJ2-7, the V gene TRBV10-3, with TRBD1 matching over 9 bases. This CDR3 region has 16 residues. The V gene's germline CDR1 is ENHRY and CDR2 SYGVKD. The J segment lost 1 base and the V segment lost 3 bases, leaving 7 bases of the junction unmatched.

J is TRBJ2-5 and V is TRBV15; D perhaps matches TRBD2 (5 bases). Germline V gives CDR1 LNHNV, CDR2 YYDKDF (reference sequence). This CDR3 is 15 amino acids long. The V and J ends lost 3 bases and 6 bases respectively, with 17 bases between them. CDR3 protein: CATSRAGLEVKTQYF. CDR3 DNA: TGTGCCACCAGCAGGGCAGGTTTGGAGGTAAAGACCCAGTACTTC. The full variable domain, completed using reference TRBV15 and TRBJ2-5, is DAMVIQNPRYQVTQFGKPVTLSCSQTLNHNVMYWYQQKSSQAPKLLFHYYDKDFNNEADTPDNFQSRRPNTSFCFLDIRSPGLGDTAMYLCATSRAGLEVKTQYFGPGTRLLVL.

This chain uses TRBV3-1 (or the pseudogene TRBV3-2) with TRBJ2-2, with unresolved D. The V gene lost 4 bases and the J gene lost 1 base, with 19 bases spanning the gap. The CDR3 length is 18 residues. CDR1 and CDR2 (germline): LGHDT, YNNKEL (reference sequence). CDR3 residues: CASSPKPGQEMNTGELFF. CDR3 DNA sequence: TGTGCCAGCAGCCCAAAGCCCGGCCAGGAAATGAACACCGGGGAGCTGTTTTTT.

The V call is TRBV2, the J call TRBJ2-5, with D hard to call. The germline V gene encodes CDR1 SNHLY and CDR2 FYNNEI. This CDR3 is built from 14 residues. Trimming took off 9 bases at V and 1 base at J, with 15 bases between the two ends. The CDR3 sequence is CASTLFFSQETQYF. The DNA of the CDR3 is TGTGCCAGTACACTGTTTTTCTCCCAAGAGACCCAGTACTTC.

The V call is TRBV7-9, the J call TRBJ2-7; TRBD1 is a possible D gene (5 bases). The germline V and J ends were trimmed by 2 bases and 6 bases, with 5 bases remaining between them. The CDR3 extends over 11 amino acids. Per the germline V gene, CDR1 is SEHNR and CDR2 is FQNEAQ (reference sequence). CDR3 bases: TGTGCCAGCAGCTTACAGGGCGAGCAGTACTTC. Translating gives CASSLQGEQYF.

The chain carries TRBV19 and TRBJ1-5; no definite D call. Deletions cut 7 bases from V and 0 bases from J, with 13 bases between. The CDR3 covers 15 residues. The germline gives CDR1 LNHDA, CDR2 SQIVND (reference sequence). DNA for the CDR3: TGTGCCAGTATCTCCTCGGGTGGTAGCAATCAGCCCCAGCATTTT. Translation gives CASISSGGSNQPQHF.

The rearrangement joins TRBV5-4 to TRBJ2-3; D gene unclear. Germline CDR1 SGHNT, CDR2 YYREEE (reference sequence). The CDR3 runs 13 residues. Trimming took off 1 base at V and 3 bases at J, with 6 bases between the two ends. This CDR3 reads CASSLYFTDTQYF. The CDR3 nucleotides are TGTGCCAGCAGCTTGTATTTTACAGATACGCAGTATTTT. Combining the CDR3 with reference TRBV5-4 and TRBJ2-3 gives the whole variable domain ETGVTQSPTHLIKTRGQQVTLRCSSQSGHNTVSWYQQALGQGPQFIFQYYREEENGRGNFPPRFSGLQFPNYSSELNVNALELDDSALYLCASSLYFTDTQYFGPGTRLTVL.